One T cell receptor beta chain is described in this entry. What it recognizes is unknown. This entry comes from a study of cytomegalovirus exposure and HLA in healthy donors. The study's findings and limits: Cytomegalovirus status was reportedly diagnosed by the classifier with high sensitivity and specificity.

The germline gives CDR1 SGDLS, CDR2 YYNGEE. V shed 4 bases and J shed 2 bases, with 21 bases lying between them. The CDR3 totals 17 residues. PCR involved 60 Vbeta and 13 Jbeta primers. Produced via immunoSEQ multiplex PCR; TCRdb's table is partial and in-frame only. Among roughly 160,000 clones listed, over 75% were seen once. The chain recombines TRBV9 with TRBJ1-1, with a weak D call TRBD1 (5 bases). Sequencing input: PBMCs. This sequence was found in a man younger than 35 in good health and CMV-seropositive. Here the CDR3 reads CASSPYWGDGFNTEAFF. The DNA for the CDR3 is TGTGCCAGCAGCCCTTATTGGGGGGACGGTTTTAACACTGAAGCTTTCTTT. Supplemented by reference TRBV9 and TRBJ1-1, the full variable domain reads DSGVTQTPKHLITATGQRVTLRCSPRSGDLSVYWYQQSLDQGLQFLIQYYNGEERAKGNILERFSAQQFPDLHSELNLSSLELGDSALYFCASSPYWGDGFNTEAFFGQGTRLTVV.